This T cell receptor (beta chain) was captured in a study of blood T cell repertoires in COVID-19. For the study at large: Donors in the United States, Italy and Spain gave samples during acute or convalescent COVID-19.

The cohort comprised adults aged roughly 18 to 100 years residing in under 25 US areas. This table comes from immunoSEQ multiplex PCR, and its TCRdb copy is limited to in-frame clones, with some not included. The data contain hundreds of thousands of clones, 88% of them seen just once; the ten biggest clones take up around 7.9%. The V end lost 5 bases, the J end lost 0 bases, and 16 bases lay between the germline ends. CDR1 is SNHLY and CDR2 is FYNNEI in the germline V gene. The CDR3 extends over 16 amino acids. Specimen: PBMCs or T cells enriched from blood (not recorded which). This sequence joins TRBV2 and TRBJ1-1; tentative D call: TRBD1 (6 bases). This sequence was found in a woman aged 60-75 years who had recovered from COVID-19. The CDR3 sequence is CASSWKGGGMNTEAFF. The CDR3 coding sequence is TGTGCCAGCAGTTGGAAAGGGGGGGGGATGAACACTGAAGCTTTCTTT.